The present T cell receptor beta chain was sequenced within a study of CD8 T cells in ankylosing spondylitis. Study findings and constraints: The clones that were linked to disease were reported to be significantly enriched in matched synovial fluid samples from ankylosing spondylitis patients. Blood from ankylosing spondylitis patients appeared to carry a characteristic roughly 8-variant TCR beta motif.

A remark on this clonotype: As yet, its antigen is unknown.

Each TCR beta library was made by quantitative 5'-RACE that incorporated molecular barcodes. From the 5' RACE reads, TCRdb called clonotypes with MiXCR, one entry per CDR3 protein. The repertoire holds 670,000 or so distinct CDR3 sequences, with roughly 19% as singletons. This CDR3 is 14 amino acids long. The J segment lost 8 bases and the V segment lost 5 bases, leaving 5 bases of the junction unmatched. Germline assignment: CDR1 LGHNA and CDR2 YSLEER. Sequencing used blood, either unsorted or a sorted T cell fraction (not recorded which). The clonotype was recovered from a male donor with ankylosing spondylitis. The chain links TRBV4-3 to TRBJ1-4; TRBD1 matches 10 bases. For the CDR3, the DNA is TGCGCCAGCAGCGCAGACAGGGGGCAAGAAAAACTGTTTTTT. Its translation is CASSADRGQEKLFF.